The rows below give T cell receptor beta chains drawn from one sample of a study of blood T cell repertoires in COVID-19. The assay was immunoSEQ multiplex PCR, and TCRdb's table has in-frame clones only and misses some. The sample holds under 300,000 clones, around 85% seen once. The sequencing input was PBMCs or T cells enriched from blood (not recorded which). These receptors were obtained from a woman aged 45-65 years who had recovered from COVID-19. Both conserved end residues are part of each CDR3.

CDR3aa | v_gene | len | j_gene
CAWSVLGRVYGYTF | TRBV30 | 14 | TRBJ1-2
CASSQGHEQYF | TRBV4-2 | 11 | TRBJ2-7
CSAGAWAQYF | TRBV20-1 | 10 | TRBJ2-5
CASSAGTGYNSPLHF | TRBV6-5 | 15 | TRBJ1-6
CASRPPYSNQPQHF | TRBV28 | 14 | TRBJ1-5
CASSSSGAPNTGELFF | TRBV28 | 16 | TRBJ2-2
CASSVDSGRGGFYNEQFF | TRBV9 | 18 | TRBJ2-1
CASSESGTGPYTF | TRBV25-1 | 13 | TRBJ1-2
CASSRAGTGTGINTEAFF | TRBV3-1/TRBV3-2 | 18 | TRBJ1-1
CASSPPGLSTDTQYF | TRBV7-9 | 15 | TRBJ2-3
CAILPGTGGFADSKNEAFF | TRBV10-3 | 19 | TRBJ1-1
CASSLDGLAGGNEQFF | TRBV5-4 | 16 | TRBJ2-1
CASSEQNSNTGELFF | TRBV2 | 15 | TRBJ2-2
CASLKTPGQPFANYGYTF | TRBV2 | 18 | TRBJ1-2
CASSGGTANYEQYF | TRBV10-1 | 14 | TRBJ2-7
CASSHPWGRTSGASYNEQFF | TRBV4-2 | 20 | TRBJ2-1